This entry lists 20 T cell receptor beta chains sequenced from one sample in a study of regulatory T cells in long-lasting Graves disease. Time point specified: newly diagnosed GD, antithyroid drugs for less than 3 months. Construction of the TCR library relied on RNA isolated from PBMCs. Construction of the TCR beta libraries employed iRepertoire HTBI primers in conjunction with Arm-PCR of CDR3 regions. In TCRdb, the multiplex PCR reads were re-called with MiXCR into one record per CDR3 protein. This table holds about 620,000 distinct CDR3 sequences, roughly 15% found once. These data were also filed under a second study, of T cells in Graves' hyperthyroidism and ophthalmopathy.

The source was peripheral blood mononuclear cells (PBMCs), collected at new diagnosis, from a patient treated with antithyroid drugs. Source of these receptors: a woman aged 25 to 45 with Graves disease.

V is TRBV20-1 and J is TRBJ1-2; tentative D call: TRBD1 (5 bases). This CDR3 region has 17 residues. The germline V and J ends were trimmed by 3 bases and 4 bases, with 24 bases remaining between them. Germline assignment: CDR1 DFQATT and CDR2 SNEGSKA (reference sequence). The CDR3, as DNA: TGCAGTGCTAGTTATACCCACCATGGGCAGGGAAGCTATGGCTACACCTTC. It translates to CSASYTHHGQGSYGYTF.

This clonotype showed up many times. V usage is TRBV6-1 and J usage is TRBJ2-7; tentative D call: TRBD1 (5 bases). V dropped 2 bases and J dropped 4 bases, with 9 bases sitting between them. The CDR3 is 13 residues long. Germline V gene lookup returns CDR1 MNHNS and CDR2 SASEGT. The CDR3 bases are TGTGCCAGCAGTGAATGGGGCGAATACGAGCAGTACTTC. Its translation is CASSEWGEYEQYF.

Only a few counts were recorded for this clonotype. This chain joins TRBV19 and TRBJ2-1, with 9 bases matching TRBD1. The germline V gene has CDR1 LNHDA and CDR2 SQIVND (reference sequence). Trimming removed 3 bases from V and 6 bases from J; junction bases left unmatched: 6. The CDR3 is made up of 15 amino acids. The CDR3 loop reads CASSIGGQGVNEQFF. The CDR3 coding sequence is TGTGCCAGTAGTATCGGGGGACAGGGAGTCAATGAGCAGTTCTTC.

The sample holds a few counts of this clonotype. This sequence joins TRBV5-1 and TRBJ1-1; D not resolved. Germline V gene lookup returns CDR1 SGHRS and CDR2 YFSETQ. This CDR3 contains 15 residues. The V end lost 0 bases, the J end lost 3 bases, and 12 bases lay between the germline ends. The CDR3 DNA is TGCGCCAGCAGCTTGGATCTAGAAACTCACACTGAAGCTTTCTTT. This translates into CASSLDLETHTEAFF.

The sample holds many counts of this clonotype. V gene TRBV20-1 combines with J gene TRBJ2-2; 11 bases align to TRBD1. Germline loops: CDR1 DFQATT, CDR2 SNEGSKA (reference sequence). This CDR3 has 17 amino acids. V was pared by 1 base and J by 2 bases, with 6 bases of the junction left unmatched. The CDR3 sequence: CSARGFGTGGNTGELFF. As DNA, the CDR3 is TGCAGTGCTAGAGGGTTCGGGACAGGGGGAAACACCGGGGAGCTGTTTTTT.

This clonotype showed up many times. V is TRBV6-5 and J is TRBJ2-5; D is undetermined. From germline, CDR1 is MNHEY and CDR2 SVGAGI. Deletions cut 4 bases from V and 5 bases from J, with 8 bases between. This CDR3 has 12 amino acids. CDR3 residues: CASSLEWETQYF. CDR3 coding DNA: TGTGCCAGCAGTTTGGAGTGGGAGACCCAGTACTTC.

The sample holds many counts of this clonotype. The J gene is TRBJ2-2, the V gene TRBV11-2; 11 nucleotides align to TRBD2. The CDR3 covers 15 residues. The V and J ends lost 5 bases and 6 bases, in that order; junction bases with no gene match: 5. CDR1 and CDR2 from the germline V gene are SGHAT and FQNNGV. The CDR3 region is CASSPLAGGAGELFF. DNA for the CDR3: TGTGCCAGCAGCCCCTTAGCGGGAGGGGCCGGGGAGCTGTTTTTT.

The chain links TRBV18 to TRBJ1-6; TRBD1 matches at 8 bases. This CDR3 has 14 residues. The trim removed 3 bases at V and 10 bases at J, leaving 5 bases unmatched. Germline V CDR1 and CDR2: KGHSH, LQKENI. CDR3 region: CASSPGQGRSPLHF. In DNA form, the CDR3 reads TGTGCCAGCTCACCCGGACAGGGCCGATCACCCCTCCACTTT.

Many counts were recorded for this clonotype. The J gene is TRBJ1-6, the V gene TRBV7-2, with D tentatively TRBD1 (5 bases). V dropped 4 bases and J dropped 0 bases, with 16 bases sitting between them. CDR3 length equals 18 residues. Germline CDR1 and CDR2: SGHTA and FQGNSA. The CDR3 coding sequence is TGTGCCAGCAGCTCCCTCACAGGCCTAAGCTCCTATAATTCACCCCTCCACTTT. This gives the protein CASSSLTGLSSYNSPLHF.

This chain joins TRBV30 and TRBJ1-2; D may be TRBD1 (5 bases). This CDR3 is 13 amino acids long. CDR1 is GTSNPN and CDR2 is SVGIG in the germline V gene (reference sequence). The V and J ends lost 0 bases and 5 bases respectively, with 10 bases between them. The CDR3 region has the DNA TGTGCCTGGAGTGTTGGGCAGGGATATGGCTACACCTTC. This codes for CAWSVGQGYGYTF.

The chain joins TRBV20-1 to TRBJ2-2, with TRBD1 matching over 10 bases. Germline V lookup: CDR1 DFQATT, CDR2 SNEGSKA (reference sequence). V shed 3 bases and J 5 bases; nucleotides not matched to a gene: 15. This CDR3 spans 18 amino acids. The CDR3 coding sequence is TGCAGTGCTAGGGCCCGCGCGCCGGGACAGGGGATGACCGGGGAGCTGTTTTTT. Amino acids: CSARARAPGQGMTGELFF.

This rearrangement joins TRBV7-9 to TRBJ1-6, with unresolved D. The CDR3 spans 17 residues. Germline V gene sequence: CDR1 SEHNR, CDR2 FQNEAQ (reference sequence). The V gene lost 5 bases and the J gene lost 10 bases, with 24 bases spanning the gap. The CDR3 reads CASSPLLFVVTESPLHF. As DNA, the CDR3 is TGTGCCAGCAGCCCCCTGCTTTTCGTGGTTACGGAATCACCCCTCCACTTT.

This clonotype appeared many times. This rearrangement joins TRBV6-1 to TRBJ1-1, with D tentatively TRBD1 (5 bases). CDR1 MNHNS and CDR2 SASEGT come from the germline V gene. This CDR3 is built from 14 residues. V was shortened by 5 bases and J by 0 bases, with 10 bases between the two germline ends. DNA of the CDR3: TGTGCCAGCAGTACGGGGACCCTGAACACTGAAGCTTTCTTT. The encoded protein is CASSTGTLNTEAFF.

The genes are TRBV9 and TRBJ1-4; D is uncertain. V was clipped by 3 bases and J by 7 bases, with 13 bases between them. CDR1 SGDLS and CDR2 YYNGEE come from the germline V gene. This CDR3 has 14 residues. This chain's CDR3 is CASSAYGVGEKLFF. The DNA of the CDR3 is TGTGCCAGCAGCGCCTACGGGGTGGGTGAAAAACTGTTTTTT.

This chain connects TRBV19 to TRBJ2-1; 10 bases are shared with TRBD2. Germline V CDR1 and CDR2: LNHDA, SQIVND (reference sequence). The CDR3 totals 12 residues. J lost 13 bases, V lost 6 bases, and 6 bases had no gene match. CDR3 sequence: CASRTLAGDQFF. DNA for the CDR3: TGTGCCAGTAGAACCCTAGCGGGAGACCAGTTCTTC. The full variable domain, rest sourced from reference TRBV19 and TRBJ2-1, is DGGITQSPKYLFRKEGQNVTLSCEQNLNHDAMYWYRQDPGQGLRLIYYSQIVNDFQKGDIAEGYSVSREKKESFPLTVTSAQKNPTAFYLCASRTLAGDQFFGPGTRLTVL.

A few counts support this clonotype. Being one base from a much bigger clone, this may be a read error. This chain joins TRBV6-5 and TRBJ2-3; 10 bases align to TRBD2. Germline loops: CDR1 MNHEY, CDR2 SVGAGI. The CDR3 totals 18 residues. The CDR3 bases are TGTGCCTGCAGTTACTCAGTACCTAGCGGGAGTGCGGCAGATACGCAGTATTTT. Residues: CACSYSVPSGSAADTQYF.

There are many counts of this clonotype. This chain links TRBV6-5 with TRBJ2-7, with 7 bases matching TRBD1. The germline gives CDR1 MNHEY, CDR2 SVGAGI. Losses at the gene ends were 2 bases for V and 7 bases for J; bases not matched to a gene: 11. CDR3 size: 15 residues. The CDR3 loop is CASSYAQGIPGEQYF. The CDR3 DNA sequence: TGTGCCAGCAGTTACGCACAGGGGATCCCTGGAGAGCAGTACTTC.

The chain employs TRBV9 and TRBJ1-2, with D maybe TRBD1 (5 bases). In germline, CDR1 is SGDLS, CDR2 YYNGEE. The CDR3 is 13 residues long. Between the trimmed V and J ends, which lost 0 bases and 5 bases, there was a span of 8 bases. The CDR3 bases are TGTGCCAGCAGCGTAGTTCCAGGGTATGGCTACACCTTC. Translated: CASSVVPGYGYTF. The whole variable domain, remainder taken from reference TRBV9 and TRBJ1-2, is DSGVTQTPKHLITATGQRVTLRCSPRSGDLSVYWYQQSLDQGLQFLIQYYNGEERAKGNILERFSAQQFPDLHSELNLSSLELGDSALYFCASSVVPGYGYTFGSGTRLTVV.

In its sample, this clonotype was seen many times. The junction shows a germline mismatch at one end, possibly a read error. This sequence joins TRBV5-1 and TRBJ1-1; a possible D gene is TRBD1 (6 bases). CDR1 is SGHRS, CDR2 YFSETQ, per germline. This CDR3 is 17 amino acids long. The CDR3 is CASSLATGKGVNTEAFF. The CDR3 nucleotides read TGTGCCAGCAGCTTGGCAACAGGGAAGGGAGTGAACACTGAAGCTTTCTTT.

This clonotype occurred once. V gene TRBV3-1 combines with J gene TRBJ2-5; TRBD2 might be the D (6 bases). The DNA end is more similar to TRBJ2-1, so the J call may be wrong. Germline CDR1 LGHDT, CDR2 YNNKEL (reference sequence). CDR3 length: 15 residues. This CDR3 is CASSQARGTSSEQFF. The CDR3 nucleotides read TGTGCCAGCAGCCAAGCTCGGGGTACTAGCAGTGAGCAGTTCTTC.